This T cell receptor beta chain was identified in a study of blood T cells in healthy people across ages (dated by TCRdb to between 2014 and 2016). Looking at the study overall: In model experiments, template switching captured about one uniquely barcoded TCR beta cDNA molecule for every two T cells. Donors of different ages were randomly distributed across sequencing lanes to avoid experimental bias. Age-related changes in TCR beta repertoire diversity were measured in the study by deep sequencing normalized with unique cDNA molecular identifiers. Donors were grouped into four age groups: young (average approximately 16 years), middle-aged (about 38), aged (around 62) and long-lived (around 82). Using the same blood draw, the study looked at two additional independent replicas of 1 million unique cDNA reads for two donors, one aged 18 to 29 and the other aged 80 or older.

Overall study results and their limits: Total diversity estimates from one million sequenced T cells were considered lower bounds and underestimates. Observed TCR beta diversity per million T cells fell roughly linearly with age, and a significant reduction was already apparent by age about 43. Observed TCR beta diversity correlated strongly with the percentage of naive T cells measured by flow cytometry. Compared with the aged group, the long-lived group had more naive CD4+ T cells, fewer expanded clones and increased TCR diversity, a pattern suggesting age selection. Because donor CMV infection status was unknown, age-related changes in expanded clonotypes were potentially confounded. Bulk unsorted PBMC profiling prevented conclusive comparison of naive and antigen-experienced compartments.

Trimming removed 5 bases from V and 0 bases from J; the gene matches leave 5 bases unexplained. From its cysteine to its phenylalanine, the CDR3 spans 14 amino acids. Only CDR3 DNA remains: 42 bases, in frame from the first base. CDR1 and CDR2, looked up from the germline V gene (reference sequence), are DFQATT and SNEGSKA. The library was produced with 5' RACE. Sequencing took place on an Illumina HiSeq 2500. A second PCR of roughly 7 to 11 cycles was performed with a sample-barcoded 5' primer and a J-beta primer mix. A template-switch 5' adaptor carrying 12 random nucleotides introduced a unique molecular identifier onto each TCR beta cDNA molecule. At least 2.5 million CDR3-containing paired-end reads were obtained from each sample. The Mint cDNA synthesis kit, primed by a TRBC-specific oligonucleotide, was used to synthesize first-strand cDNA from all RNA. After uracil-DNA glycosylase treatment, a first 18-cycle PCR used universal primers M1SS and BC2_uni_R on all cDNA. The paper's data handling went like this. For normalization, 1 million high-quality reads, each with a distinct molecular identifier, were randomly selected from each sample. Reads sharing molecular identifiers were discarded rather than binned into consensus sequences. MiTCR, run with a Q25 quality threshold and the strictest error-elimination algorithm, handled CDR3 identification, clonotype clustering and error correction. Lower-bound total TCR beta diversity was estimated with a nonparametric unseen species model using Euler transformation. In-frame beta chains were kept once TCRdb had trimmed the public reads at Q25 with fastp and called clones with MiXCR. Each CDR3 protein gets just one entry, which takes the most common genes and DNA from the rows behind it. These V and J calls rely on TCRdb rather than the paper's analysis. This sample comprises about 730,000 distinct CDR3 sequences, roughly 41% of them detected only once. The ten most abundant clones make up 20% to 25% of the sample.

The approximately 39 donors, aged 6 to 90 years, were systemically healthy Caucasian individuals from Russia. Each donor gave roughly 9 milliliters of peripheral blood, drawn into EDTA-treated Vacutainer tubes. PBMCs were isolated by Ficoll-Paque density-gradient centrifugation, with at least 7 million obtained per sample. Trizol reagent was used to extract total RNA from the PBMCs, yielding at least 6 micrograms per sample. For every donor, flow cytometry on a PBMC aliquot measured the percentage of naive CD45RAhigh/CD27high T cells. This clonotype turned up a few times. Its recognized antigen is unknown. No base-level quality is on record; no much larger clone is a single base apart.

The clonotype originates from a woman aged 55 to 70 in good health. The specimen sequenced was blood. The sequence links TRBV20-1 to TRBJ2-3; TRBD2 aligns with 7 central bases. The CDR3 reads CSAYSGPSTDTQYF. The sequenced DNA: TGCAGTGCTTATAGCGGGCCTAGCACAGATACGCAGTATTTT.